The 8 T cell receptor beta chains in this list originate from one sample, sequenced in a study of cytomegalovirus exposure and HLA in healthy donors (dated by TCRdb to 2017 to 2019). The method behind the library was the immunoSEQ multiplex PCR assay. For the multiplex PCR, a mixture combining 60 forward primers for TCR Vbeta segments and 13 reverse primers for TCR Jbeta segments was used. TCRdb carries this immuneACCESS record with in-frame sequences only. Its versions omit some clonotypes, under half of them owing to an unresolved V gene in the studies checked, with the rest unexplained. The sample table shows some 110,000 clones, and 80% to 90% are seen once. The top ten clonotypes cover about 1% of the sample. Sequencing input: PBMCs. The receptors shown here come from a woman younger than 45 in good health and CMV-seronegative.

This rearrangement joins TRBV11-3 to TRBJ2-5; D not resolved. Between the trimmed V and J ends, which lost 3 bases and 6 bases, there was a span of 11 bases. CDR1 and CDR2 (germline): SGHNT, YENEEA. The CDR3 spans 13 residues. CDR3 residues: CASSFPPFKTQYF. DNA of the CDR3: TGTGCCAGCAGCTTCCCTCCTTTTAAGACCCAGTACTTC.

On this clone: Germline and junction disagree at one end, which may indicate a read error. The chain carries TRBV7-7 and TRBJ2-5, with D possibly matching TRBD1 (6 bases). The CDR3 has 15 amino acids. The germline V gene has CDR1 SSHAT and CDR2 FNYEAQ (reference sequence). CDR3 bases: TGTGCTAGCAGCCCTCGCGGACAGTCCCAAGAGACCCAGTACTTC. This gives the protein CASSPRGQSQETQYF.

The rearrangement uses TRBV5-5 and TRBJ2-2, with 12 bases aligning to TRBD2. The germline V gene has CDR1 SGHKS and CDR2 YYEKEE (reference sequence). The ends lost 0 bases at V and 7 bases at J; junction bases unmatched: 10. This CDR3 is 18 amino acids long. The DNA of the CDR3 is TGTGCCAGCAGCTTGGGAATCACTAGCGGGGGGCCCCACGGGGAGCTGTTTTTT. As protein: CASSLGITSGGPHGELFF.

This chain connects TRBV7-9 to TRBJ1-1, with D uncertain. This CDR3 region has 15 residues. Per germline, CDR1 SEHNR and CDR2 FQNEAQ (reference sequence). Trimming cost V 5 bases and J 5 bases, with 18 bases left between them. CDR3 nucleotide sequence: TGTGCCAGCAGCCCCCGGGTCGGCCCGAGAACTGAAGCTTTCTTT. Translating gives CASSPRVGPRTEAFF.

The rearrangement links TRBV5-5 to TRBJ1-6, with D possibly TRBD1 on 6 matching bases. Per the germline V gene, CDR1 is SGHKS and CDR2 is YYEKEE (reference sequence). Deletions cut 0 bases from V and 10 bases from J, with 14 bases between. The CDR3 has 15 residues. CDR3 sequence: CASSLEAGVQSPLHF. CDR3 DNA sequence: TGTGCCAGCAGCTTGGAGGCAGGGGTTCAATCACCCCTCCACTTT.

Concerning this clone itself: One junction end disagrees with the germline gene, perhaps due to a read error. The chain's CDR3 is CSSASGGTSVPYEQYF. CDR3 in DNA: TGTTCCAGCGCCTCAGGGGGGACTAGCGTTCCCTACGAGCAGTACTTC. The V gene is TRBV7-9, the J gene TRBJ2-7, with 10 bases fitting TRBD2. The CDR3 sequence is 16 residues long. Germline CDR1 and CDR2: SEHNR and FQNEAQ (reference sequence).

The V gene is TRBV6-1, the J gene TRBJ2-1; TRBD2 might be the D (5 bases). The CDR3 extends over 15 amino acids. CDR1 is MNHNS and CDR2 is SASEGT in the germline V gene. V lost 7 bases to trimming and J lost 2 bases, with 15 bases between them. The CDR3 protein is CASTPWRATYNEQFF. The DNA for the CDR3 is TGTGCCAGCACCCCGTGGCGGGCCACCTACAATGAGCAGTTCTTC.

The chain has TRBV10-1 and TRBJ2-1; 10 bases are shared with TRBD2. This CDR3 comprises 15 residues. The V gene's germline CDR1 is WNHNN and CDR2 SYGVQD (reference sequence). The V segment lost 7 bases and the J segment 0 bases; nucleotides outside the gene matches: 3. CDR3 amino acids: CASTSGSSSYNEQFF. In DNA form, the CDR3 reads TGCGCCAGCACTAGCGGGAGCAGCTCCTACAATGAGCAGTTCTTC.